A single sample gave rise to the 20 T cell receptor beta chains below, sequenced in a study of neoadjuvant anti-PD-1 for oral cavity cancer. Assay used: immunoSEQ multiplex PCR; TCRdb lists only in-frame clones, some missing. In the table there are around 30,000 clones, about 83% of which are singletons. The starting material was PBMCs, obtained before nivolumab (anti-PD-1) treatment. These receptors originate from a person between 35 and 79 years old with oral cavity squamous cell carcinoma.

This rearrangement joins TRBV19 to TRBJ1-5, with D hard to call. Trimming removed 4 bases from V and 1 base from J, with 20 bases in between. CDR1 is LNHDA, CDR2 SQIVND, per germline (reference sequence). This CDR3 is 18 amino acids long. CDR3 region: CASSTQRASGLSNQPQHF. The CDR3, as DNA: TGTGCCAGTAGTACTCAAAGGGCCTCGGGGTTAAGCAATCAGCCCCAGCATTTT.

This chain connects TRBV11-2 to TRBJ2-2; 8 bases are a match to TRBD2. Germline CDR1 reads SGHAT; CDR2 reads FQNNGV. There are 17 residues in the CDR3. The V and J ends lost 1 base and 6 bases, in that order; junction bases with no gene match: 10. The CDR3 loop reads CASSLAPWTSRAGELFF. CDR3 coding DNA: TGTGCCAGCAGCTTAGCACCATGGACTAGCCGCGCCGGGGAGCTGTTTTTT. Full variable domain (outside the CDR3, taken from reference TRBV11-2 and TRBJ2-2): EAGVAQSPRYKIIEKRQSVAFWCNPISGHATLYWYQQILGQGPKLLIQFQNNGVVDDSQLPKDRFSAERLKGVDSTLKIQPAKLEDSAVYLCASSLAPWTSRAGELFFGEGSRLTVL.

The CDR3 nucleotides are TGTGCCAGCATTACTAGCGGGGGGCGAACAGATACGCAGTATTTT. It codes for CASITSGGRTDTQYF. The rearrangement joins TRBV6-1 to TRBJ2-3, with 12 bases lining up with TRBD2. Germline trimming cut 7 bases from V and 3 bases from J; bases unmatched to any gene: 5. This CDR3 is built from 15 residues. The V gene's germline CDR1 is MNHNS and CDR2 SASEGT.

This clone appeared a few times. The chain is built from TRBV7-3 and TRBJ1-2, with a weak D call TRBD1 (6 bases). Germline CDR1 is SGHTA and CDR2 is FQGTGA. The CDR3 contains 15 residues. The germline V and J ends were trimmed by 3 bases and 7 bases, with 18 bases remaining between them. CDR3 coding DNA: TGTGCCAGCAGCTTTGAACCGGACAGTCCTCGTGGCTACACCTTC. It specifies CASSFEPDSPRGYTF.

This chain joins TRBV7-8 and TRBJ1-6; D is unclear. Germline V gene sequence: CDR1 SGHVS, CDR2 FQNEAQ. The CDR3 sequence is 15 residues long. The V end was cut by 1 base, the J end by 0 bases, with 4 bases between. This CDR3 reads CASSLVGSYNSPLHF. CDR3 sequence (DNA): TGTGCCAGCAGCTTAGTGGGCTCCTATAATTCACCCCTCCACTTT.

The rearrangement links TRBV4-2 to TRBJ1-2, with 11 bases fitting TRBD1. Germline CDR1 reads LGHNA; CDR2 reads YNFKEQ. V was pared by 3 bases and J by 3 bases, with 3 bases of the junction left unmatched. CDR3 length: 15 amino acids. CDR3 DNA sequence: TGTGCCAGCAGCCAGGACAGGGGGCAGCACTATGGCTACACCTTC. This encodes CASSQDRGQHYGYTF.

The chain is built from TRBV9 and TRBJ2-6, with 8 bases fitting TRBD1. V lost 4 bases to trimming and J lost 0 bases; unmatched junction nucleotides: 9. This CDR3 spans 18 amino acids. Germline V gives CDR1 SGDLS, CDR2 YYNGEE. CDR3 nucleotide sequence: TGTGCCAGCAGCTACCAGACAGGGGAAGTCTCTGGGGCCAACGTCCTGACTTTC. It codes for CASSYQTGEVSGANVLTF.

J is TRBJ2-3 and V is TRBV4-3; 7 bases line up with TRBD1. The CDR3 runs 15 residues. CDR1 LGHNA and CDR2 YSLEER come from the germline V gene. J was trimmed by 1 base and V by 3 bases; bases with no gene match: 4. In DNA form, the CDR3 reads TGCGCCAGCAGCCAGGACGACAGGGGCACAGATACGCAGTATTTT. Protein sequence: CASSQDDRGTDTQYF.

The V and J genes are TRBV30 and TRBJ2-2; D is unclear. CDR1 and CDR2 from the germline V gene are GTSNPN and SVGIG (reference sequence). The CDR3 length is 13 residues. Trimming shortened V by 4 bases and J by 5 bases, and 11 bases separated the two germline ends. For the CDR3, the DNA is TGTGCCTGGACCGAACCTAATACCGGGGAGCTGTTTTTT. It translates to CAWTEPNTGELFF.

The chain links TRBV30 to TRBJ1-1; possible D gene TRBD1, 5 bases. Trimming pared 4 bases from V and 5 bases from J, leaving 17 bases between. CDR1 and CDR2 from the germline V gene are GTSNPN and SVGIG (reference sequence). This CDR3 region has 14 residues. The CDR3 sequence: CAWTFRAVGTEAFF. The CDR3 bases are TGTGCCTGGACGTTCAGGGCGGTAGGGACTGAAGCTTTCTTT.

This clone was detected once. The chain links TRBV10-1 to TRBJ2-7; no firm D call. The ends were cut back, 6 bases at V and 1 base at J, with 19 bases in the middle. The CDR3 contains 16 residues. Per the germline V gene, CDR1 is WNHNN and CDR2 is SYGVQD (reference sequence). The CDR3 nucleotides are TGCGCCAGCAGCCCATTACCCGGCCGGCCTTCCTACGAGCAGTACTTC. Its translation is CASSPLPGRPSYEQYF.

This clone was observed a handful of times. This sequence joins TRBV7-9 and TRBJ2-5; perhaps TRBD2 as D (6 bases). V was shortened by 0 bases and J by 4 bases, with 9 bases between the two germline ends. The CDR3 spans 14 residues. Germline assignment: CDR1 SEHNR and CDR2 FQNEAQ (reference sequence). This CDR3 reads CASSLAMGGETQYF. The DNA for the CDR3 is TGTGCCAGCAGCTTAGCGATGGGAGGAGAGACCCAGTACTTC.

The V and J genes are TRBV2 and TRBJ2-7, with D perhaps TRBD2 (6 bases). This CDR3 contains 13 residues. Trimming took off 8 bases at V and 2 bases at J, with 13 bases between the two ends. The germline V gene encodes CDR1 SNHLY and CDR2 FYNNEI. The CDR3 is CASVEGPPYEQYF. The DNA for the CDR3 is TGTGCCAGCGTGGAGGGCCCCCCCTACGAGCAGTACTTC.

V and J are TRBV6-5 and TRBJ2-7; 8 positions match TRBD1. The CDR3 spans 13 residues. The J segment lost 6 bases and the V segment lost 3 bases, leaving 4 bases of the junction unmatched. Looked up from germline, CDR1 is MNHEY and CDR2 is SVGAGI. CDR3: CASSYAGTGEQYF. The CDR3 DNA reads as TGTGCCAGCAGTTATGCCGGGACAGGCGAGCAGTACTTC.

The chain carries TRBV4-3 and TRBJ1-1; a possible D gene is TRBD1 (5 bases). Germline V gives CDR1 LGHNA, CDR2 YSLEER. The CDR3 has 15 amino acids. V dropped 0 bases and J dropped 0 bases, with 8 bases sitting between them. This CDR3 reads CASSQDSGMNTEAFF. The CDR3 DNA reads as TGCGCCAGCAGCCAAGACTCAGGGATGAACACTGAAGCTTTCTTT.

The chain combines TRBV2 with TRBJ2-1; D not certain. Germline CDR1 is SNHLY and CDR2 is FYNNEI. Deletions cut 5 bases from V and 6 bases from J, with 2 bases between. The CDR3 totals 10 residues. CDR3 protein: CASSINEQFF. DNA of the CDR3: TGTGCCAGCAGTATCAATGAGCAGTTCTTC.

V gene TRBV6-5 combines with J gene TRBJ1-1; D remains unclear. This CDR3 spans 11 amino acids. Deletions cut 7 bases from V and 10 bases from J, with 13 bases between. CDR1 and CDR2 (germline): MNHEY, SVGAGI. The CDR3 here is CASTGAVGAFF. CDR3 coding DNA: TGTGCCAGCACTGGTGCTGTAGGAGCTTTCTTT.

This chain joins TRBV18 and TRBJ2-2; 10 bases fit TRBD1. Looked up from germline, CDR1 is KGHSH and CDR2 is LQKENI. V shed 9 bases, J shed 2 bases, and the junction held 9 bases outside the gene matches. CDR3 length: 16 residues. Here the CDR3 DNA reads TGTGCCAGTCACCGGGACAGGGGTTTCAACACCGGGGAGCTGTTTTTT. It codes for CASHRDRGFNTGELFF. Full variable domain (missing parts from reference TRBV18 and TRBJ2-2): NAGVMQNPRHLVRRRGQEARLRCSPMKGHSHVYWYRQLPEEGLKFMVYLQKENIIDESGMPKERFSAEFPKEGPSILRIQQVVRGDSAAYFCASHRDRGFNTGELFFGEGSRLTVL.

As DNA, the CDR3 is TGTGCCAGCATTGACAAAGGCTATGGCTACACCTTC. Translating gives CASIDKGYGYTF. This chain uses TRBV6-5 with TRBJ1-2, with D unresolved. In germline, CDR1 is MNHEY, CDR2 SVGAGI. Deletions cut 7 bases from V and 4 bases from J, with 10 bases between. The CDR3 consists of 12 residues.

The V call is TRBV29-1, the J call TRBJ1-5; D is uncertain. The V end lost 6 bases, the J end lost 1 base, and 7 bases lay between the germline ends. Germline V CDR1 and CDR2: SQVTM, ANQGSEA. The CDR3 contains 12 residues. The CDR3 DNA reads as TGCAGCGTCAGCGGGAGCAATCAGCCCCAGCATTTT. This gives the protein CSVSGSNQPQHF. Supplemented by reference TRBV29-1 and TRBJ1-5, the full variable domain reads SAVISQKPSRDICQRGTSLTIQCQVDSQVTMMFWYRQQPGQSLTLIATANQGSEATYESGFVIDKFPISRPNLTFSTLTVSNMSPEDSSIYLCSVSGSNQPQHFGDGTRLSIL.